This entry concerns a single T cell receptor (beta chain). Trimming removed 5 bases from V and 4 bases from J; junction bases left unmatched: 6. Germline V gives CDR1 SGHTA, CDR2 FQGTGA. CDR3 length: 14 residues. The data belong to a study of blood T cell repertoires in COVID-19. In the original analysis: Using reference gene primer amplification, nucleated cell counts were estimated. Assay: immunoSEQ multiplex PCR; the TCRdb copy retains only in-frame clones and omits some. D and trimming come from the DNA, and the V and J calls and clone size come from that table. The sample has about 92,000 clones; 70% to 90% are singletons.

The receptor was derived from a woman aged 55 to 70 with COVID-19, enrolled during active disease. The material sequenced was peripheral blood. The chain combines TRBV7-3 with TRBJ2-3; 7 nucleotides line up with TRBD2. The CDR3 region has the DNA TGTGCCAGCAGCCCCGGACTAGAATCAGATACGCAGTATTTT. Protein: CASSPGLESDTQYF. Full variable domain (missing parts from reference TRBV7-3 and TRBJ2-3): GAGVSQTPSNKVTEKGKYVELRCDPISGHTALYWYRQSLGQGPEFLIYFQGTGAADDSGLPNDRFFAVRPEGSVSTLKIQRTERGDSAVYLCASSPGLESDTQYFGPGTRLTVL.